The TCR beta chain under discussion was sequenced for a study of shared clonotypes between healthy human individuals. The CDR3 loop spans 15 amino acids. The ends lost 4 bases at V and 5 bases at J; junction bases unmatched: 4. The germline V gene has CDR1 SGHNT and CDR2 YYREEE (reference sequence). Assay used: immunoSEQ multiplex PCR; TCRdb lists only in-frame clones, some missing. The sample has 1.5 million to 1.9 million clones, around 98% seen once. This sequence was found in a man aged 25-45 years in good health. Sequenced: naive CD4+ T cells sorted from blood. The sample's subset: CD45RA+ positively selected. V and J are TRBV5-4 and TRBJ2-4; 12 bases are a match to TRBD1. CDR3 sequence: CASSGRDRGQNIQYF. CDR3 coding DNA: TGTGCCAGCAGCGGCCGGGACAGGGGGCAAAACATTCAGTACTTC.